This T cell receptor beta chain is from a study of regulatory T cells in long-lasting Graves disease. Study context: By definition, persistent Graves' disease involved antithyroid drugs for over 5 years alongside positive TSH receptor antibodies. Study-level results: TRBV28, TRBJ1-2 and TRBJ2-5 were favored in persistent disease.

In germline, CDR1 is LGHDT, CDR2 YNNKEL (reference sequence). CDR3 length: 14 residues. J lost 1 base, V lost 6 bases, and 3 bases had no gene match. This clonotype occurred many times. The antigen remains undetermined. Regarding time point: persistent/refractory GD, antithyroid drugs over 5 years with positive TRAb. After RNA was extracted from PBMCs, the TCR library was made from it. EDTA tubes received about 9.3 milliliters of collected peripheral blood. CDR3-region Arm-PCR and iRepertoire HTBI primers produced the TCR beta libraries. TCRdb re-analysed the multiplex PCR reads in MiXCR, keeping a single row per CDR3 protein. The table records over 300,000 distinct CDR3 sequences, around 20% of them present only once.

The sequence was collected from a female donor with Graves disease. V usage is TRBV3-1 and J usage is TRBJ1-3; 7 nucleotides align to TRBD1. The sample was peripheral blood mononuclear cells (PBMCs), taken when the disease was refractory, from a patient treated with antithyroid drugs. The CDR3 DNA sequence: TGTGCCAGCAGTCCGACAGGGTCTGGAAACACCATATATTTT. Protein sequence: CASSPTGSGNTIYF.